This record looks at one TCR beta chain sequence and its context. What it recognizes is unknown. This record belongs to a study of OX40 agonist ivuxolimab in advanced cancers. Notes on the study in general: Expansion of clones was among the lowest in partial responders at 0.1-3.0 mg/kg.

Sequenced by immunoSEQ multiplex PCR; TCRdb stores in-frame clones only, minus some. The sample holds about 40,000 clones, around 89% seen once. This clonotype was obtained from an adult with an advanced solid tumor such as melanoma, head and neck, liver or kidney cancer. Specimen: CD4+ or CD8+ T cells sorted from blood, collected in a trial of the OX40 agonist ivuxolimab.

CDR3: CASSFRTGGVSEAFF. The CDR3 nucleotides are TGTGCCAGCAGCTTCAGGACAGGGGGCGTTTCTGAAGCTTTCTTT. This chain uses TRBV11-2 with TRBJ1-1, with 11 bases identical to TRBD1. Germline V gene lookup returns CDR1 SGHAT and CDR2 FQNNGV. The ends lost 3 bases at V and 6 bases at J; junction bases unmatched: 6. CDR3 length equals 15 residues.